This entry concerns a single T cell receptor beta chain. TCRdb keeps only in-frame clones here, not all; method: immunoSEQ multiplex PCR. The data contain 45,000 or so clones, 75% to 95% of them singletons. The data belong to a study of T cell changes during pregnancy in multiple sclerosis. Trimming removed 5 bases from V and 4 bases from J; junction bases left unmatched: 0. CDR1 is MNHNY, CDR2 SVGAGI, per germline (reference sequence). There are 13 residues in the CDR3. The clonotype comes from a female donor with multiple sclerosis, enrolled in a pregnancy study. The V and J genes are TRBV6-6 and TRBJ2-1, with 9 bases fitting TRBD1. The source was CD8+ T cells from peripheral blood mononuclear cells, collected after pregnancy. The CDR3 region has the DNA TGTGCCAGCAGTGGGACAGGGTACAATGAGCAGTTCTTC. It codes for CASSGTGYNEQFF.